The 6 T cell receptor beta chains presented below share a single source sample, sequenced in a study of OX40 agonist ivuxolimab in advanced cancers. Assay used: immunoSEQ multiplex PCR; TCRdb lists only in-frame clones, some missing. The table has 50,000 to 75,000 clones, around 83% seen once; the top ten hold roughly 3.2%. The input for sequencing was CD4+ or CD8+ T cells sorted from blood, taken in a trial of the OX40 agonist ivuxolimab. Receptor source: an adult with an advanced solid tumor such as melanoma, head and neck, liver or kidney cancer.

This clone was seen a few times. This chain connects TRBV5-1 to TRBJ2-7; 7 bases are shared with TRBD1. J was trimmed by 0 bases and V by 0 bases; bases with no gene match: 6. The CDR3 consists of 16 residues. Looked up from germline, CDR1 is SGHRS and CDR2 is YFSETQ. CDR3 DNA sequence: TGCGCCAGCAGCTTGGTGGGGACAGTGAGCTCCTACGAGCAGTACTTC. Protein: CASSLVGTVSSYEQYF.

The gene calls are TRBV7-3 and TRBJ2-1; 10 bases map to TRBD2. The CDR3 totals 20 residues. CDR1 is SGHTA, CDR2 FQGTGA, per germline. The V gene end was trimmed by 0 bases and the J gene end by 0 bases; junction bases not matched to a gene: 11. CDR3 coding DNA: TGTGCCAGCAGCTTAACGATGGTAGCGGGGGGTCCTAGCTCCTACAATGAGCAGTTCTTC. This codes for CASSLTMVAGGPSSYNEQFF.

The rearrangement links TRBV28 to TRBJ1-2; tentative D call: TRBD1 (5 bases). The CDR3 contains 14 residues. Trimming left V 2 bases short and J 6 bases short, with 13 bases between. Germline lookup yields CDR1 MDHEN and CDR2 SYDVKM. The CDR3: CASSLEGPQDGYTF. In DNA, the CDR3 is TGTGCCAGCAGTTTAGAGGGGCCCCAGGATGGCTACACCTTC.

This chain joins TRBV6-6 and TRBJ2-3, with 8 bases matching TRBD1. The junction had 0 bases not matched to a gene; V was cut back by 6 bases and J by 1 base. Germline loops: CDR1 MNHNY, CDR2 SVGAGI (reference sequence). The CDR3 contains 13 residues. CDR3 in amino acids: CASRTGGTDTQYF. The CDR3 region has the DNA TGTGCCAGCAGGACAGGGGGCACAGATACGCAGTATTTT.

The chain carries TRBV29-1 and TRBJ2-3, with D possibly being TRBD1 or TRBD2 (5 bases each). V lost 6 bases, J lost 3 bases, and 13 bases lay in between. Germline values: CDR1 SQVTM, CDR2 ANQGSEA. CDR3 length: 13 amino acids. CDR3 DNA: TGCAGCGTCTCGGGGCCTCAAACAGATACGCAGTATTTT. Translation gives CSVSGPQTDTQYF.

The chain recombines TRBV5-4 with TRBJ2-1; TRBD1 is a possible D gene (5 bases). Germline CDR1 reads SGHNT; CDR2 reads YYREEE (reference sequence). This CDR3 is 13 amino acids long. Trimming took off 6 bases at V and 8 bases at J, with 15 bases between the two ends. The CDR3 DNA reads TGTGCCAGCAAGGGGCGGACGATGGATGAGCAGTTCTTC. Translating it yields CASKGRTMDEQFF.